This entry describes one T cell receptor beta chain. Antigen: not known. The sample has other DNA sequences that encode this CDR3 too. The study used 98 million or so PBMCs per unsorted sample for genomic DNA. These data belong to a study of shared clonotypes between healthy human individuals. Germline loops: CDR1 SEHNR, CDR2 FQNEAQ (reference sequence). This CDR3 region has 13 residues. The unsorted PBMC sample used ten immunoSEQ deep assay plates. Authors' processing steps: ImmunoSEQ only sent back junction sequences with no quality scores, so filtering was done differently. Clones were read by immunoSEQ multiplex PCR, and TCRdb kept only the in-frame ones, dropping some. D and trimming come from the DNA, and the V and J calls and clone size come from that table. The sample lists hundreds of thousands of clones; more than 70% were seen once. General observations from the study: Sequencing depth was expected to affect clonotype sharing among donors.

The V and J genes are TRBV7-9 and TRBJ2-5; D might be TRBD1 (5 bases). The J call is uncertain, as TRBJ2-7 better fits the DNA end. Sequencing was done on a sample of PBMCs. The clonotype originates from a woman aged 40-49 years in good health. Some clones in this sample may be carry-over from other donors' samples. Here the CDR3 DNA reads TGTGCCAGCAGCTTAACGACAGTCTACGAGCAGTACTTC. It yields the protein CASSLTTVYEQYF.